This is a list of T cell receptor beta chains from one sample in a study of identical twins. TCRdb analysed the 5' RACE reads with MiXCR anew, one entry per CDR3 protein. Here the sample spans 350,000 to 450,000 distinct CDR3 sequences, 15% to 20% being singletons. Input material: naive T cells sorted from blood. These receptor sequences come from a man aged 45-65 years in good health. CDR3s include the opening cysteine and the closing phenylalanine or tryptophan. The D gene is left open where the match is weak. Part of the rows lack a size; the others show once, few, many or a class for expanded clones.

j_call v_call d_call clone_size cdr3_nt cdr3_aa
TRBJ2-3 TRBV11-3 TRBD2 - TGTGCCAGCAGCTTCGGTAGCGGGAGGCCAGGTACAGATACGCAGTATTTT CASSFGSGRPGTDTQYF
TRBJ2-1 TRBV10-3 TRBD2 many TGTGCCATCAAAACTAGCGATTACAATGAGCAGTTCTTC CAIKTSDYNEQFF
TRBJ1-6 TRBV28 TRBD1 many TGTGCCAGCAGTTTGGGACAGGCCCCTCTAAATTCACCCCTCCACTTT CASSLGQAPLNSPLHF
TRBJ1-1 TRBV19 - many TGTGCCAGTAGGACGGGATTCGGGGCTTTCTTT CASRTGFGAFF
TRBJ2-1 TRBV11-1 TRBD2 - TGTGCCAGCAGCCGACTAGTGGGACTAGCGGTTAGCATCTCCTACAATGAGCAGTTCTTC CASSRLVGLAVSISYNEQFF
TRBJ2-5 TRBV11-2 - - TGTGCCAGCAGCTTAGATCTCGCCCTCGAGACCCAGTACTTC CASSLDLALETQYF
TRBJ2-3 TRBV12-3/TRBV12-4 - many TGTGCCAGCAGTTTCGTGGGCGTGGACACAGATACGCAGTATTTT CASSFVGVDTDTQYF
TRBJ1-1 TRBV12-3/TRBV12-4 - many TGTGCCAGCAGTTTCCGGGAGGCTGAAGCTTTCTTT CASSFREAEAFF
TRBJ1-5 TRBV6-5 - few TGTGCCAGCAGGTACAGGGTTGACCAGCCCCAGCATTTT CASRYRVDQPQHF
TRBJ2-7 TRBV5-1 TRBD1 many TGCGCCAGCAGCCCGCTTGGGACAGGGGGCTACGAGCAGTACTTC CASSPLGTGGYEQYF
TRBJ2-7 TRBV29-1 - many TGCAGCACTGCCAAGGACAGGCGGGGGGAGCAGTACTTC CSTAKDRRGEQYF
TRBJ2-5 TRBV5-1 TRBD1 many TGCGCCAGCGGGAAGGGACAGGGGAAAGAGACCCAGTACTTC CASGKGQGKETQYF
TRBJ2-3 TRBV27 - - TGTGCCAGCAGTTCTCGGGCGGTTAGCACAGATACGCAGTATTTT CASSSRAVSTDTQYF
TRBJ2-7 TRBV27 - many TGTGCCAGCAGTTTAACGCAGGGGTACGAGCAGTACTTC CASSLTQGYEQYF
TRBJ2-1 TRBV20-1 TRBD2 - TGCAGTGTTACCCCAGGTGGACTAGCGGGGGATGAGCAGTTCTTC CSVTPGGLAGDEQFF
TRBJ2-1 TRBV7-9 TRBD2 many TGTGCCAGCAGCTCCGGGACTAATTTTGACAATGAGCAGTTCTTC CASSSGTNFDNEQFF
TRBJ2-7 TRBV7-6 - - TGTGCCAGCAGCTTAGTCGGCGGGGAGTACGAGCAGTACTTC CASSLVGGEYEQYF
TRBJ1-2 TRBV20-1 TRBD1 - TGCAGTGCTAGAGATCCTGCAGGGGGGGACTATGGCTACACCTTC CSARDPAGGDYGYTF
TRBJ2-7 TRBV7-8 TRBD2 few TGTGCCAGCAGCAGTGGCGGGACTACCCGCTACGAGCAGTACTTC CASSSGGTTRYEQYF
TRBJ2-7 TRBV7-2 - once TGTGCCAGCAGCTTGTGGGATCCGACTGAACACTACGAGCAGTACTTC CASSLWDPTEHYEQYF
TRBJ2-7 TRBV20-1 TRBD2 few TGCAGTGCTAGAGATCCCACGGGGACTAGCGGGATCTACGAGCAGTACTTC CSARDPTGTSGIYEQYF
TRBJ2-2 TRBV10-3 TRBD2 - TGTGCCATCAGTGCCTGGAGTAGCGGGAGAACCCCCGGGGAGCTGTTTTTT CAISAWSSGRTPGELFF
TRBJ1-2 TRBV4-1 TRBD1 few TGCGCCAGCAGCCAGGGATGGACAGGGGGACAATATGGCTACACCTTC CASSQGWTGGQYGYTF
TRBJ1-1 TRBV29-1 - - TGCAGCGAGCAGGACGGGAACACTGAAGCTTTCTTT CSEQDGNTEAFF
TRBJ2-1 TRBV11-2 - many TGTGCCAGCAGCTTAGCGCAGGCGATGGGATATGAGCAGTTCTTC CASSLAQAMGYEQFF
TRBJ2-1 TRBV6-2/TRBV6-3 TRBD1 - TGTGCCAGCAGAACGAGACAGGGGTCCTACAATGAGCAGTTCTTC CASRTRQGSYNEQFF
TRBJ2-3 TRBV29-1 TRBD1 - TGCAGCGAATCGGGACAGGGGACGGCCACAGATACGCAGTATTTT CSESGQGTATDTQYF
TRBJ2-2 TRBV18 - few TGTGCCAGCTCAGATGACAGGAGGACCGGGGAGCTGTTTTTT CASSDDRRTGELFF
TRBJ2-5 TRBV30 - many TGTGCCTGGAGTGAGGGGCAAGAGACCCAGTACTTC CAWSEGQETQYF
TRBJ1-6 TRBV6-1 - - TGTGCCAGCAGTAGCCGGTTTGTGGATTCACCCCTCCACTTT CASSSRFVDSPLHF
TRBJ2-7 TRBV27 TRBD1 many TGTGCCAGCGGAGCGGCCCGAGGGGGCGACTACGAGCAGTACTTC CASGAARGGDYEQYF